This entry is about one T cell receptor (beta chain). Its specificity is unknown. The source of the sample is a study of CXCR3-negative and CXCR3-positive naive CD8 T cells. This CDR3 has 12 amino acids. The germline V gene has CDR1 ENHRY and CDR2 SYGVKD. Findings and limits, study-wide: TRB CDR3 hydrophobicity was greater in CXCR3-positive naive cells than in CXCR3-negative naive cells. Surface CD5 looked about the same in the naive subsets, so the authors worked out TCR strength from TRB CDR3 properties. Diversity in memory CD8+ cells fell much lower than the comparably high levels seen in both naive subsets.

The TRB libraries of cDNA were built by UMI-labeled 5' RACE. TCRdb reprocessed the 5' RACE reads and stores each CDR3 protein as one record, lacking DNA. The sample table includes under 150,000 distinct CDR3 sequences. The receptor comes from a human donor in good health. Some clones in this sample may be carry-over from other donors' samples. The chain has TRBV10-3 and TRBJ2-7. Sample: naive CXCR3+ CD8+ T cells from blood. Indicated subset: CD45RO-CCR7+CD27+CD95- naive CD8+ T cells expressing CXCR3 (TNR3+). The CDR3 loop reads CAISESTDEQYF.